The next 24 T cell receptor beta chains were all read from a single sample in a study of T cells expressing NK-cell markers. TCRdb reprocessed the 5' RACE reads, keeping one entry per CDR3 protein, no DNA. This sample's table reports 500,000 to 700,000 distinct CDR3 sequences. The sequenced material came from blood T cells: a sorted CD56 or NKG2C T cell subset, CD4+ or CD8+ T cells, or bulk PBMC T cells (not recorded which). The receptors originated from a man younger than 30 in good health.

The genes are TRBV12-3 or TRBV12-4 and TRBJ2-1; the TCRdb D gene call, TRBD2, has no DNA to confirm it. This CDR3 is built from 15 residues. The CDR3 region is CASREPGLAYNEQFF.

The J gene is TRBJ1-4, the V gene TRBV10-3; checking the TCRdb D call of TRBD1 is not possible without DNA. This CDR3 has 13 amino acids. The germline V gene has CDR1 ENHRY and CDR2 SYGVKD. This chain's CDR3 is CASRQAPGEKLFF.

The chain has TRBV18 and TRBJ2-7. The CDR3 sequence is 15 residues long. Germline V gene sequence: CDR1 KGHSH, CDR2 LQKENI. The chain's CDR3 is CASSQTAGRAYEQYF.

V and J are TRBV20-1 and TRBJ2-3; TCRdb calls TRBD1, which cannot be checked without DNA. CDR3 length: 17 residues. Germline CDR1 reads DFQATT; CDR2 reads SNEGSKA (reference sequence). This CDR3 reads CSASGTGPERALDTQYF.

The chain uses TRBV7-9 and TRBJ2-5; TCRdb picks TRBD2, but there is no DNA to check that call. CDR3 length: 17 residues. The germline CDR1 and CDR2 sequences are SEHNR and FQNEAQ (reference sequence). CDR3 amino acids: CASSLGPSREGRETQYF.

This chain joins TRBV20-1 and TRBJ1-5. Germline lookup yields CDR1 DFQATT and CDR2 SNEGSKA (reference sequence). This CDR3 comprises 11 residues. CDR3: CSARDQGGQHF.

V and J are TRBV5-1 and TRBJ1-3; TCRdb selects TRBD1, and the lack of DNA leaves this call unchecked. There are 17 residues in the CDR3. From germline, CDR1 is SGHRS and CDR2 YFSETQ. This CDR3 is CASSYHPTASSGNTIYF.

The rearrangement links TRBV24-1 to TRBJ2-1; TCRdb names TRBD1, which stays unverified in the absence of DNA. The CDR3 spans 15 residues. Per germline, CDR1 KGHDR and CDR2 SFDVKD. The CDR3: CATRGQDATYNEQFF.

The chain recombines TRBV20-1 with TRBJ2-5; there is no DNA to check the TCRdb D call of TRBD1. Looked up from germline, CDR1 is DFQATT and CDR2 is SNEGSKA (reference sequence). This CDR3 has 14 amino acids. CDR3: CSAPRMQGPETQYF.

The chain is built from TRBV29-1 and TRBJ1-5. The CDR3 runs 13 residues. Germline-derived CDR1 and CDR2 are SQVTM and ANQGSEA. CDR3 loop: CSVEDRAGQPQHF.

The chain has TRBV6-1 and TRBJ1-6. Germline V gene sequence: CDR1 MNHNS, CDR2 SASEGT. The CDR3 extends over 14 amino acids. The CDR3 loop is CASTRGSYNSPLHF.

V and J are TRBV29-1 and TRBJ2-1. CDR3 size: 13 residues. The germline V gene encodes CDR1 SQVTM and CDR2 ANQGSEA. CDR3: CSVGSLGYNEQFF.

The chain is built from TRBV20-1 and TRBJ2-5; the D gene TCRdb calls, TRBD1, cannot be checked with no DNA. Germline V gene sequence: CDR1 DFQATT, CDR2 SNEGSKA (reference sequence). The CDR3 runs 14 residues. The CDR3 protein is CSARFGAVGETQYF.

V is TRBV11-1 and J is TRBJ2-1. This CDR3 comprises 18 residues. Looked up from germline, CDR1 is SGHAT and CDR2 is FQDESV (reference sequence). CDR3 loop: CASSLASWREASYNEQFF. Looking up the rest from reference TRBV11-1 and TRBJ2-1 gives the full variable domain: EAEVAQSPRYKITEKSQAVAFWCDPISGHATLYWYRQILGQGPELLVQFQDESVVDDSQLPKDRFSAERLKGVDSTLKIQPAELGDSAMYLCASSLASWREASYNEQFFGPGTRLTVL.

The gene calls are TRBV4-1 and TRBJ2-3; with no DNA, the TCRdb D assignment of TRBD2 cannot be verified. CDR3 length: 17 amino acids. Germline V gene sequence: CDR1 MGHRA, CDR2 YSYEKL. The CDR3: CASSQGAGGSSTDTQYF.

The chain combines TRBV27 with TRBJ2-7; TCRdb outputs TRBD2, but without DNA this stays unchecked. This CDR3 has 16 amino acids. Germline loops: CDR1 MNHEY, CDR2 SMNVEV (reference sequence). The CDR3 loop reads CASSSDNGLAAYEQYF.

The CDR3 loop is CASKDSGAYNEQFF. The chain uses TRBV28 and TRBJ2-1; with no DNA, the TCRdb D assignment of TRBD2 cannot be verified. This CDR3 is 14 amino acids long. Germline lookup yields CDR1 MDHEN and CDR2 SYDVKM.

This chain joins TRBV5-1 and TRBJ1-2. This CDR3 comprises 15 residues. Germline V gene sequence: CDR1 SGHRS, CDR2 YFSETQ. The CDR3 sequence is CASSPYTESNYGYTF.

CDR3 protein: CASSQELEREGNQETQYF. The V call is TRBV4-2, the J call TRBJ2-5; the TCRdb D gene call, TRBD2, has no DNA to confirm it. Germline V gene sequence: CDR1 LGHNA, CDR2 YNFKEQ. CDR3 length: 18 amino acids.

CDR3 in amino acids: CASSFLISSGNTIYF. This sequence joins TRBV11-2 and TRBJ1-3. Per the germline V gene, CDR1 is SGHAT and CDR2 is FQNNGV. This CDR3 contains 15 residues.

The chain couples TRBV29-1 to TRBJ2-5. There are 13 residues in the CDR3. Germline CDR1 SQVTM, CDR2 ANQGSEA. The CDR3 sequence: CSVEVRQWETQYF.

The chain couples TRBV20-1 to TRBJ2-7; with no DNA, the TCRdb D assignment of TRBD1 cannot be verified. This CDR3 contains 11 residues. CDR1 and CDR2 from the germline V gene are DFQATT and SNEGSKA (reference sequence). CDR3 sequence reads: CSDRGLYEQYF.

The CDR3 is CSAREPSGRFKQYF. The chain is built from TRBV20-1 and TRBJ2-3; the D gene TCRdb calls, TRBD2, cannot be checked with no DNA. Per germline, CDR1 DFQATT and CDR2 SNEGSKA (reference sequence). The CDR3 runs 14 residues.

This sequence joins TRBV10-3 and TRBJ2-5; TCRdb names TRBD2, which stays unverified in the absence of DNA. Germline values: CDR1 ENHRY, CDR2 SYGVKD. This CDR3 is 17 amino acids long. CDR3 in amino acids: CAISVGVGSGSQETQYF.